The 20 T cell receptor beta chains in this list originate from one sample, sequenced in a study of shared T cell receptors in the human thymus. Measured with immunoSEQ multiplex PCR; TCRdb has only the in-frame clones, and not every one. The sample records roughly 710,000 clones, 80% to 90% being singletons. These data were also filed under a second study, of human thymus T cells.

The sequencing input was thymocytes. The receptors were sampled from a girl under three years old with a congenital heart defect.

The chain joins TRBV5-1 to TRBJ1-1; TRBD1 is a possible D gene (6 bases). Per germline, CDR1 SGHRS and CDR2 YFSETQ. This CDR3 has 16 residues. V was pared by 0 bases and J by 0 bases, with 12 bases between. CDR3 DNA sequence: TGCGCCAGCAGCTTGGAGTACCGACAGGTGAACACTGAAGCTTTCTTT. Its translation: CASSLEYRQVNTEAFF.

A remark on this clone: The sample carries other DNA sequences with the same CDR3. This CDR3 is CASGGQGQSNNSPLHF. CDR3 coding DNA: TGTGCCAGCGGTGGACAGGGCCAATCCAATAATTCACCCCTCCACTTT. The genes are TRBV27 and TRBJ1-6, with 8 bases aligning to TRBD1. J lost 5 bases, V lost 8 bases, and 11 bases had no gene match. CDR3 length: 16 amino acids. The germline V gene has CDR1 MNHEY and CDR2 SMNVEV (reference sequence).

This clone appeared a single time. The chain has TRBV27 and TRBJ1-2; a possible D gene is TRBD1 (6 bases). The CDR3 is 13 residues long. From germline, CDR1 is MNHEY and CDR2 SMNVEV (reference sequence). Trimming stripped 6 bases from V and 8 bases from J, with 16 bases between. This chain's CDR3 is CASRLTGSSGYTF. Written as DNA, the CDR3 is TGTGCCAGCAGACTGACAGGTTCGTCCGGCTACACCTTC.

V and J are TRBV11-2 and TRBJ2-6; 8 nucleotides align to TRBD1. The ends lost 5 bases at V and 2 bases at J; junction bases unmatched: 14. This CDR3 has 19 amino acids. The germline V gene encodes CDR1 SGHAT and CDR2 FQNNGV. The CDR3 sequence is CASSLRTAQGATGANVLTF. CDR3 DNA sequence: TGTGCCAGCAGCCTCAGAACTGCCCAGGGGGCCACTGGGGCCAACGTCCTGACTTTC.

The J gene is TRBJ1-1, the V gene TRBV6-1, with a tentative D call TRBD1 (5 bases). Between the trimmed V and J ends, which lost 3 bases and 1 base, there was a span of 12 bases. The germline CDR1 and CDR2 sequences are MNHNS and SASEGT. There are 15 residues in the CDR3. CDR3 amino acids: CASSDREDRNTEAFF. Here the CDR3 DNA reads TGTGCCAGCAGTGACAGGGAGGATAGGAACACTGAAGCTTTCTTT.

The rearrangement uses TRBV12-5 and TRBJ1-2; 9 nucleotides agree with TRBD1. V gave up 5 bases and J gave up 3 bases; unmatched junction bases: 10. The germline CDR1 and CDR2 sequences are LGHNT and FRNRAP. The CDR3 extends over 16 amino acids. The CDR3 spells CASGPHRDRVDYGYTF. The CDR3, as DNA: TGTGCTAGTGGTCCTCATCGGGACAGGGTGGACTATGGCTACACCTTC. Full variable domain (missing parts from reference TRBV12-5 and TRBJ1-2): DARVTQTPRHKVTEMGQEVTMRCQPILGHNTVFWYRQTMMQGLELLAYFRNRAPLDDSGMPKDRFSAEMPDATLATLKIQPSEPRDSAVYFCASGPHRDRVDYGYTFGSGTRLTVV.

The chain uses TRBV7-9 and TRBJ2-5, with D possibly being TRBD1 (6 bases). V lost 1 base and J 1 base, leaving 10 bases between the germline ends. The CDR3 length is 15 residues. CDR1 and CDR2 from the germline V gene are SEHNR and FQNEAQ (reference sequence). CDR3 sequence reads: CASSLGRTVQETQYF. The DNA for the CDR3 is TGTGCCAGCAGCTTAGGTCGGACAGTCCAAGAGACCCAGTACTTC.

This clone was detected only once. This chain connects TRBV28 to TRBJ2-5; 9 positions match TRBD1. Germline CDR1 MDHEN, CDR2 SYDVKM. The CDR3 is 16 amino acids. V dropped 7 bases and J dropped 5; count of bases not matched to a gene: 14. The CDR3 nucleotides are TGTGCCAGCACCTATACCACGGGACAGGGTCGGGAGACCCAGTACTTC. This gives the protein CASTYTTGQGRETQYF.

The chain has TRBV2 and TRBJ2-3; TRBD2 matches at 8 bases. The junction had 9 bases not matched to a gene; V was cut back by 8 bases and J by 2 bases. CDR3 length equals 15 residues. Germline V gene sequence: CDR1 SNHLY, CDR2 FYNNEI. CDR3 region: CASGDSGADTDTQYF. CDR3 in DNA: TGTGCCAGCGGCGATAGCGGGGCCGACACAGATACGCAGTATTTT. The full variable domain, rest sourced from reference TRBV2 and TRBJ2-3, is EPEVTQTPSHQVTQMGQEVILRCVPISNHLYFYWYRQILGQKVEFLVSFYNNEISEKSEIFDDQFSVERPDGSNFTLKIRSTKLEDSAMYFCASGDSGADTDTQYFGPGTRLTVL.

CDR3 in DNA: TGTGCCAGCAGTTTACCCACTAGACCCGACAGGCAAAGCCTAAGTCGCTCTGGAAACACCATATATTTT. Protein sequence: CASSLPTRPDRQSLSRSGNTIYF. V and J are TRBV28 and TRBJ1-3, with D possibly TRBD1 on 6 matching bases. Germline V CDR1 and CDR2: MDHEN, SYDVKM. There are 23 residues in the CDR3. Trimming pared 2 bases from V and 0 bases from J, leaving 32 bases between.

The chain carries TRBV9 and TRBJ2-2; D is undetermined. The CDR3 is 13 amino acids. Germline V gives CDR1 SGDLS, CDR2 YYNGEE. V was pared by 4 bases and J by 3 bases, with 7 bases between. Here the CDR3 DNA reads TGTGCCAGCAGCCAGGAACACACCGGGGAGCTGTTTTTT. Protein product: CASSQEHTGELFF.

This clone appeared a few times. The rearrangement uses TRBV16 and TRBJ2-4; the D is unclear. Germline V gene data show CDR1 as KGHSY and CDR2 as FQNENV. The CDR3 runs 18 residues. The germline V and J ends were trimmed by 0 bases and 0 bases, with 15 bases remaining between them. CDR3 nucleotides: TGTGCCAGCAGCCAATCGTCTGGCCCGACTCTAGCCAAAAACATTCAGTACTTC. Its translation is CASSQSSGPTLAKNIQYF.

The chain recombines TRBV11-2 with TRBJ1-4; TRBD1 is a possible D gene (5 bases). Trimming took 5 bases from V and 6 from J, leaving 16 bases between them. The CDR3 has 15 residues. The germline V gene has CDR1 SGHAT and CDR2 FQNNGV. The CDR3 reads CASSPIRVGDEKLFF. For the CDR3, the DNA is TGTGCCAGCAGCCCGATCAGGGTAGGGGATGAAAAACTGTTTTTT.

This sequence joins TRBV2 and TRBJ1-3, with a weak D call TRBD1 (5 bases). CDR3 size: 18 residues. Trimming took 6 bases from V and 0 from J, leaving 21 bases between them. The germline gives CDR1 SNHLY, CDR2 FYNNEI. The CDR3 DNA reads TGTGCCAGCAGGGCACAGGACGCGATCCACCTCTCTGGAAACACCATATATTTT. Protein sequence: CASRAQDAIHLSGNTIYF. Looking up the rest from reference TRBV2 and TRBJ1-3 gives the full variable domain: EPEVTQTPSHQVTQMGQEVILRCVPISNHLYFYWYRQILGQKVEFLVSFYNNEISEKSEIFDDQFSVERPDGSNFTLKIRSTKLEDSAMYFCASRAQDAIHLSGNTIYFGEGSWLTVV.

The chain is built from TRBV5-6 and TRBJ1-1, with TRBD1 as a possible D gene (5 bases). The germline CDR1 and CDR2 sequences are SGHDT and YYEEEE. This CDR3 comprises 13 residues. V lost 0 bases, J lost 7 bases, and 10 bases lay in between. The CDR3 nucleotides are TGTGCCAGCAGCTTGGGACAGAAGGATGAAGCTTTCTTT. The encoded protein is CASSLGQKDEAFF.

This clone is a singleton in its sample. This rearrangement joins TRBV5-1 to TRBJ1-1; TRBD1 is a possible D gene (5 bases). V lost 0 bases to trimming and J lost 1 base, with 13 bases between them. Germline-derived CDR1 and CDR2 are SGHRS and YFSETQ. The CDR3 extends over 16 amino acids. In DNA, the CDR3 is TGCGCCAGCAGCTTGGACTATACAGGCCAGAACACTGAAGCTTTCTTT. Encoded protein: CASSLDYTGQNTEAFF.

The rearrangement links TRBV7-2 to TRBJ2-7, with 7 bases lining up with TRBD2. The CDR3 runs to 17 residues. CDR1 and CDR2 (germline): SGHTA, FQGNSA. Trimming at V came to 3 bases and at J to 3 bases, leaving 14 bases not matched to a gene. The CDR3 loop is CASSFSKSRWGGYEQYF. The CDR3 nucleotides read TGTGCCAGCAGCTTTTCGAAAAGCCGTTGGGGGGGCTACGAGCAGTACTTC.

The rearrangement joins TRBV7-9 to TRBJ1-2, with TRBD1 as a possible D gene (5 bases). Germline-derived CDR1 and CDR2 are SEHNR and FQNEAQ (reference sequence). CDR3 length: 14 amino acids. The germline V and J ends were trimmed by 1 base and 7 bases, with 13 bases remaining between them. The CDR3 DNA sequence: TGTGCCAGCAGCTTAGGCGGAACCCAGGGTGGCTACACCTTC. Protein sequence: CASSLGGTQGGYTF. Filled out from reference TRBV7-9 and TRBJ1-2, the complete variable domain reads DTGVSQNPRHKITKRGQNVTFRCDPISEHNRLYWYRQTLGQGPEFLTYFQNEAQLEKSRLLSDRFSAERPKGSFSTLEIQRTEQGDSAMYLCASSLGGTQGGYTFGSGTRLTVV.

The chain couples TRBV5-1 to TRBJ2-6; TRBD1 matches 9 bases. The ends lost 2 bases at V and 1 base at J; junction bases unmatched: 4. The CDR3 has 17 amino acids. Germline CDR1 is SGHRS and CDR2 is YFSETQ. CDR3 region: CASSLRDRESGANVLTF. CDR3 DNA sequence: TGCGCCAGCAGCTTACGGGACAGGGAATCTGGGGCCAACGTCCTGACTTTC.

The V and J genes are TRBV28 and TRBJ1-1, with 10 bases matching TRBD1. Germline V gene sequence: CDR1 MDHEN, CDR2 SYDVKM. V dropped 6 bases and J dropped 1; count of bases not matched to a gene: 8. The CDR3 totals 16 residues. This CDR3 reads CASRGTGEATNTEAFF. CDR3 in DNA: TGTGCCAGCAGGGGGACAGGGGAGGCGACGAACACTGAAGCTTTCTTT. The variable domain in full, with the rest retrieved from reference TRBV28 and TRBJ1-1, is DVKVTQSSRYLVKRTGEKVFLECVQDMDHENMFWYRQDPGLGLRLIYFSYDVKMKEKGDIPEGYSVSREKKERFSLILESASTNQTSMYLCASRGTGEATNTEAFFGQGTRLTVV.